This T cell receptor (beta chain) was sequenced during a study of T cell responses to AZD1222 COVID-19 vaccine. In germline, CDR1 is KGHSH, CDR2 LQKENI. The CDR3 loop spans 15 amino acids. Deletions cut 4 bases from V and 3 bases from J, with 16 bases between. Only in-frame clones appear in the TCRdb table, and some are missing; sequencing was by immunoSEQ multiplex PCR. Counted here are some 130,000 clones, 88% occurring once; the ten biggest clones make up around 19%. Material: peripheral blood, obtained on day 0 of MenACWY control vaccination. V is TRBV18 and J is TRBJ2-7, with D perhaps given as TRBD1 or TRBD2 (5 bases each). This receptor was identified in an adult in good health. Written as DNA, the CDR3 is TGTGCCAGCTCACAGGTGAGGGACGGCCACTACGAGCAGTACTTC. This encodes CASSQVRDGHYEQYF.